The clone carrying this T cell receptor beta chain appeared a single time. As yet, its antigen is unknown. The source of the sample is a study of Ad26.COV2.S vaccination and SARS-CoV-2 variants. Study-level findings and limits: Vaccine recipients posted higher spike-specific TCR breadth than their placebo counterparts.

Libraries were prepared by immunoSEQ multiplex PCR; TCRdb keeps only in-frame clonotypes and omits some of them. The sample carries some 250,000 clones, more than 75% recorded once. Trimming removed 3 bases at V and 6 bases at J, with 7 bases between. Germline V gene lookup returns CDR1 SGDLS and CDR2 YYNGEE. CDR3 length equals 12 residues. Noted treatment: 15 to 20 received Ad26.COV2.S at low or high dose, single or two shots; roughly 5 received placebo; per-sample allocation not given. Collection of the samples took place on day 63 after the first injection of vaccine or placebo. The V gene is TRBV9, the J gene TRBJ2-1; D uncertain. This TCR was sampled from a person aged 18 to 59 who received the Ad26.COV2.S COVID-19 vaccine or a placebo. The sample was peripheral blood, taken in a trial of Ad26.COV2.S vaccine versus placebo. The chain's CDR3 is CASSGPSNEQFF. In DNA, the CDR3 is TGTGCCAGCAGCGGTCCATCCAATGAGCAGTTCTTC.